Below, one TCR beta chain is given with its context. Its antigen is still unknown. Clones were sequenced by immunoSEQ multiplex PCR, and TCRdb holds only the in-frame ones, with some missing. The sample includes 120,000 or so clones, 88% of them seen just once. The sample comes from a study of T cell responses to AZD1222 COVID-19 vaccine. Study results and limitations: Spike-wide vaccine-associated CD4 TCRs dominated at 160-218 and 743-854. Donors in the cohort were predominantly white British and more often female, and clonal diversity was possibly underestimated. Seropositive status at baseline applied to only 5 or 6 AZD1222 recipients.

V was trimmed by 1 base and J by 4 bases, leaving 5 bases between them. CDR1 is LGHDT and CDR2 is YNNKEL in the germline V gene (reference sequence). This CDR3 spans 13 amino acids. The chain uses TRBV3-1 (or the pseudogene TRBV3-2) and TRBJ1-3; D may be TRBD1 (5 bases). The starting material was peripheral blood, obtained on day 0 of MenACWY control vaccination. The clonotype originates from an adult in good health. The CDR3: CASSQAGGNTIYF. Written as DNA, the CDR3 is TGTGCCAGCAGCCAAGCAGGGGGAAACACCATATATTTT.